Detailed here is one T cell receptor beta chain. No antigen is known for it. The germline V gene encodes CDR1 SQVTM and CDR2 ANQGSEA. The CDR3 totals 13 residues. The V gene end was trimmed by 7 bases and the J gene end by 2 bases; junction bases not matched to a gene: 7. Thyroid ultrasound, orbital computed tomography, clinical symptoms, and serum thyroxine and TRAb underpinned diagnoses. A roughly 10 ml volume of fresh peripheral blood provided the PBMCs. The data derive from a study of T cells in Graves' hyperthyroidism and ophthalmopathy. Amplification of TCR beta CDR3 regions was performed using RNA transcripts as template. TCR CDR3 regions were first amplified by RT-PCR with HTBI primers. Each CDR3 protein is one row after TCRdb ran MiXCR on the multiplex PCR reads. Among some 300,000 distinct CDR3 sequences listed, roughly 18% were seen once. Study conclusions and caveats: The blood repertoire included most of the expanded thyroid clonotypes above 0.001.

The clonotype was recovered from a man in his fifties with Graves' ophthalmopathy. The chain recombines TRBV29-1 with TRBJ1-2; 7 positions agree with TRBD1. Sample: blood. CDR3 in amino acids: CSAWGQSNYGYTF. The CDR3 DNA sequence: TGCAGCGCCTGGGGACAGAGCAACTATGGCTACACCTTC.